A single sample gave rise to the 22 T cell receptor beta chains below, sequenced in a study of CD8 T cells in Susac syndrome. RNA, at roughly 0.45 to 1 ug, was reverse transcribed with random hexamers. Via MiXCR, TCRdb re-called the immunoSEQ multiplex PCR reads, giving one row per CDR3 protein. The sample shows 150,000 or so distinct CDR3 sequences, just under 95% of them seen only once. Sequencing was done on a sample of CD4+ T cells from PBMCs. The source of these receptors is a human donor in good health.

This sequence joins TRBV20-1 and TRBJ2-3, with a tentative D call TRBD1 (5 bases). Germline V gene sequence: CDR1 DFQATT, CDR2 SNEGSKA (reference sequence). Trimming pared 5 bases from V and 6 bases from J, leaving 15 bases between. The CDR3 sequence is 13 residues long. CDR3 sequence reads: CSAGRRGPDTQYF. CDR3 nucleotide sequence: TGCAGTGCTGGCCGAAGGGGCCCTGATACGCAGTATTTT.

The chain employs TRBV28 and TRBJ1-6; no clear D. The CDR3 runs to 12 residues. The V gene's germline CDR1 is MDHEN and CDR2 SYDVKM. V was shortened by 5 bases and J by 7 bases, with 6 bases between the two germline ends. The CDR3 sequence is CASSVINSPLHF. The DNA of the CDR3 is TGTGCCAGCAGTGTAATCAATTCACCCCTCCACTTT.

The genes are TRBV28 and TRBJ2-3; 8 positions match TRBD2. CDR1 and CDR2 (germline): MDHEN, SYDVKM. This CDR3 spans 14 amino acids. Losses at the gene ends were 8 bases for V and 4 bases for J; bases not matched to a gene: 8. As DNA, the CDR3 is TGTGCCAGCCGCTGGGGCGGGGGGTCAGATACGCAGTATTTT. This encodes CASRWGGGSDTQYF. The full variable domain, rest sourced from reference TRBV28 and TRBJ2-3, is DVKVTQSSRYLVKRTGEKVFLECVQDMDHENMFWYRQDPGLGLRLIYFSYDVKMKEKGDIPEGYSVSREKKERFSLILESASTNQTSMYLCASRWGGGSDTQYFGPGTRLTVL.

The genes are TRBV7-2 and TRBJ2-4, with D perhaps matching TRBD1 (5 bases). Germline values: CDR1 SGHTA, CDR2 FQGNSA. The CDR3 length is 12 residues. V was trimmed by 1 base and J by 12 bases, leaving 10 bases between them. In nucleotides, the CDR3 is TGTGCCAGCAGCTTAGATGGTGGGGCTCAGTACTTC. Translated: CASSLDGGAQYF.

The rearrangement joins TRBV20-1 to TRBJ2-1; a weak D match, TRBD2 (7 bases). V was trimmed by 5 bases and J by 8 bases, leaving 13 bases between them. This CDR3 contains 12 residues. CDR1 DFQATT and CDR2 SNEGSKA come from the germline V gene (reference sequence). This chain's CDR3 is CSAVGGADEQFF. In DNA form, the CDR3 reads TGCAGTGCTGTGGGGGGGGCAGATGAGCAGTTCTTC.

V and J are TRBV7-2 and TRBJ1-2; no firm D call. The V gene's germline CDR1 is SGHTA and CDR2 FQGNSA. The CDR3 length is 12 residues. V lost 0 bases, J lost 7 bases, and 6 bases lay in between. The CDR3 nucleotides are TGTGCCAGCAGCTTAGCACGGGGTGGCTACACCTTC. This codes for CASSLARGGYTF.

The chain recombines TRBV19 with TRBJ1-1; 7 nucleotides align to TRBD1. The CDR3 has 13 amino acids. In germline, CDR1 is LNHDA, CDR2 SQIVND (reference sequence). V shed 10 bases, J shed 1 base, and the junction held 6 bases outside the gene matches. CDR3 bases: TGTGCCACTGAGACAGGGTGGAACACTGAAGCTTTCTTT. Amino acid sequence: CATETGWNTEAFF.

J is TRBJ2-1 and V is TRBV5-6, with D perhaps TRBD1 or TRBD2 (5 bases each). There are 14 residues in the CDR3. The V gene lost 3 bases and the J gene lost 2 bases, with 9 bases spanning the gap. Germline loops: CDR1 SGHDT, CDR2 YYEEEE. CDR3 protein: CASSWVGAYNEQFF. Written as DNA, the CDR3 is TGTGCCAGCAGCTGGGTGGGGGCCTACAATGAGCAGTTCTTC.

The chain recombines TRBV6-2 or TRBV6-3 with TRBJ2-5; D may be TRBD2 (5 bases). Trimming shortened V by 0 bases and J by 1 base, and 12 bases separated the two germline ends. The CDR3 runs 16 residues. The germline CDR1 and CDR2 sequences are MNHEY and SVGEGT. For the CDR3, the DNA is TGTGCCAGCAGTTACTCGCGGACTGCTTTCCAAGAGACCCAGTACTTC. Its translation is CASSYSRTAFQETQYF.

J is TRBJ2-1 and V is TRBV20-1; 12 bases are a match to TRBD2. CDR1 DFQATT and CDR2 SNEGSKA come from the germline V gene (reference sequence). V shed 3 bases and J 1 base; nucleotides not matched to a gene: 16. There are 20 residues in the CDR3. CDR3 protein: CSARASSGGALRESYNEQFF. In DNA, the CDR3 is TGCAGTGCTAGGGCCTCTAGCGGGGGGGCACTGAGGGAATCCTACAATGAGCAGTTCTTC.

This chain links TRBV19 with TRBJ2-7; D is perhaps TRBD1 (5 bases). Germline V gene data show CDR1 as LNHDA and CDR2 as SQIVND (reference sequence). V lost 4 bases, J lost 2 bases, and 12 bases lay in between. The CDR3 runs to 14 residues. The CDR3 nucleotides read TGTGCCAGTAGTACAGGGTTTAGGACCTACGAGCAGTACTTC. Its protein is CASSTGFRTYEQYF.

The J gene is TRBJ2-7, the V gene TRBV20-1, with D possibly being TRBD1 or TRBD2 (5 bases each). The CDR3 covers 14 residues. The germline CDR1 and CDR2 sequences are DFQATT and SNEGSKA (reference sequence). V dropped 1 base and J dropped 3 bases, with 13 bases sitting between them. The CDR3 region is CSARAAEGYYEQYF. CDR3 in DNA: TGCAGTGCTAGAGCGGCAGAGGGGTACTACGAGCAGTACTTC.

This chain links TRBV7-2 with TRBJ2-5, with 10 bases matching TRBD2. V was clipped by 6 bases and J by 5 bases; unmatched bases: 6. The CDR3 spans 14 residues. Germline V gene sequence: CDR1 SGHTA, CDR2 FQGNSA. The CDR3 sequence: CASSYGLAVETQYF. The CDR3 coding sequence is TGTGCCAGCAGTTATGGACTAGCGGTTGAGACCCAGTACTTC.

The chain recombines TRBV9 with TRBJ2-3, with D possibly TRBD1 on 5 matching bases. Germline V gene sequence: CDR1 SGDLS, CDR2 YYNGEE. This CDR3 is built from 15 residues. Deletions cut 0 bases from V and 4 bases from J, with 12 bases between. DNA for the CDR3: TGTGCCAGCAGCGTAGAAGGGGCTCGGGCAGATACGCAGTATTTT. Its protein is CASSVEGARADTQYF.

The gene calls are TRBV5-1 and TRBJ2-3; D assignment may be TRBD1 or TRBD2 (6 bases each). V shed 0 bases and J shed 0 bases, with 11 bases lying between them. This CDR3 is built from 16 residues. The germline V gene has CDR1 SGHRS and CDR2 YFSETQ. The CDR3 region has the DNA TGCGCCAGCAGCTTGGAAAGGGGGGCGAGCACAGATACGCAGTATTTT. Amino acids: CASSLERGASTDTQYF.

This chain joins TRBV18 and TRBJ2-1; 10 bases line up with TRBD1. The J segment lost 10 bases and the V segment lost 3 bases, leaving 3 bases of the junction unmatched. Germline V lookup: CDR1 KGHSH, CDR2 LQKENI. There are 13 residues in the CDR3. This chain's CDR3 is CASSPGQGFEQFF. The CDR3 DNA reads as TGTGCCAGCTCACCGGGACAGGGGTTCGAGCAGTTCTTC.

This clonotype has only one observation. The J gene is TRBJ1-1, the V gene TRBV29-1; no definite D call. Trimming took off 4 bases at V and 4 bases at J, with 13 bases between the two ends. This CDR3 comprises 13 residues. Germline CDR1 and CDR2: SQVTM and ANQGSEA. CDR3 residues: CSVAGLLGTEAFF. The DNA of the CDR3 is TGCAGCGTTGCGGGCCTTTTGGGCACTGAAGCTTTCTTT.

This sequence joins TRBV9 and TRBJ2-1, with no clear D. The germline V gene encodes CDR1 SGDLS and CDR2 YYNGEE. CDR3 length equals 15 residues. The V end lost 4 bases, the J end lost 5 bases, and 16 bases lay between the germline ends. CDR3 sequence (DNA): TGTGCCAGCAGCTCGGCCGGGTCCTCGGACAATGAGCAGTTCTTC. Protein product: CASSSAGSSDNEQFF.

The J gene is TRBJ2-2, the V gene TRBV15; D gene unclear. The V and J ends lost 5 bases and 1 base respectively, with 2 bases between them. The CDR3 contains 12 residues. The germline V gene encodes CDR1 LNHNV and CDR2 YYDKDF (reference sequence). This CDR3 is CATSRNTGELFF. CDR3 coding DNA: TGTGCCACCAGCCGGAACACCGGGGAGCTGTTTTTT.

This chain joins TRBV20-1 and TRBJ2-7, with 8 bases lining up with TRBD1. Germline values: CDR1 DFQATT, CDR2 SNEGSKA (reference sequence). CDR3 length: 14 residues. Germline trimming cut 6 bases from V and 1 base from J; bases unmatched to any gene: 8. The CDR3 DNA reads as TGCAGTGCGACCGACAGGGGCGGGTCCTACGAGCAGTACTTC. Translating gives CSATDRGGSYEQYF.

The rearrangement links TRBV19 to TRBJ2-5, with D possibly being TRBD2 (5 bases). The CDR3 is made up of 15 amino acids. Germline V CDR1 and CDR2: LNHDA, SQIVND (reference sequence). Trimming pared 1 base from V and 4 bases from J, leaving 13 bases between. The CDR3 bases are TGTGCCAGTAGTATAGCTTCTGCGGGTGTAGAGACCCAGTACTTC. Amino acids: CASSIASAGVETQYF.

V is TRBV20-1 and J is TRBJ2-7, with D possibly being TRBD2 (6 bases). Trimming pared 5 bases from V and 5 bases from J, leaving 10 bases between. From germline, CDR1 is DFQATT and CDR2 SNEGSKA (reference sequence). The CDR3 length is 11 residues. DNA for the CDR3: TGCAGTGCTCCCTCGGGGGACGAGCAGTACTTC. This translates into CSAPSGDEQYF.